This is a list of T cell receptor beta chains from one sample in a study of shared clonotypes between healthy human individuals. The assay was immunoSEQ multiplex PCR, and TCRdb's table has in-frame clones only and misses some. The sample contains 980,000 or so clones, 76% of which appear only once. Sequenced input: memory CD4+ T cells sorted from blood. All receptors derive from a young man in good health. CDR3s include the opening cysteine and the closing phenylalanine or tryptophan. D genes are given only for firm matches. Clone sizes are given selectively: once, few, many, or a class where the clone is expanded.

J | V | size | D | DNA | CDR3
TRBJ1-2 | TRBV7-9 | - | - | TGTGCCAGCAGCTTAGCCGTCGAGGGGCGGGATGGCTACACCTTC | CASSLAVEGRDGYTF
TRBJ2-7 | TRBV18 | - | - | TGTGCCAGCTCGACCGGGACCGGGTCCTACGAGCAGTACTTC | CASSTGTGSYEQYF
TRBJ1-1 | TRBV18 | - | - | TGTGCCAGCTCACCACTCGGCGGTGAATCAGAAGCTTTCTTT | CASSPLGGESEAFF
TRBJ2-7 | TRBV7-2 | - | - | TGTGCCAGCAGCTCTTTTTACGAGCAGTACTTC | CASSSFYEQYF
TRBJ2-7 | TRBV6-6 | - | - | TGTGCCAGCAGTTACTCTAACGAGCAGTACTTC | CASSYSNEQYF
TRBJ1-1 | TRBV18 | few | - | TGTGCCAGCTCACCACTTATGGCTGAAGCTTTCTTT | CASSPLMAEAFF
TRBJ2-1 | TRBV4-3 | - | - | TGCGCCAGCAGCCAAGAAGGGGCCTGGGAGCAGTTCTTC | CASSQEGAWEQFF
TRBJ1-1 | TRBV7-5 | - | - | TGTGCCAGAGGCCGCTGGGCAGGTGGGGACACTGAAGCTTTCTTT | CARGRWAGGDTEAFF
TRBJ1-2 | TRBV11-2 | once | - | TGTGCCAGCAGCTTAGCCTCGGGCGGGAACTATGGCTACACCTTC | CASSLASGGNYGYTF
TRBJ2-5 | TRBV7-2 | many | TRBD2 | TGTGCCAGCAGCTTAAACGGGGGGTACCAAGAGACCCAGTACTTC | CASSLNGGYQETQYF
TRBJ1-6 | TRBV9 | - | TRBD1 | TGTGCCAGCAGCCCTACCGACAGGGGGAATTCACCCCTCCACTTT | CASSPTDRGNSPLHF
TRBJ2-1 | TRBV5-1 | - | - | TGCGCCAGCAGCGCCCTAGGCCCGATGTACAATGAGCAGTTCTTC | CASSALGPMYNEQFF
TRBJ2-7 | TRBV6-5 | - | - | TGTGCCAGCAGTCGCGGTAGCGACGAGCAGTACTTC | CASSRGSDEQYF
TRBJ1-2 | TRBV21-1 | - | - | TGTGCCAGCAGCAAGGGGTCGGGGCCTAGACCTGGGGATTTGAGAGGCTACACCTTC | CASSKGSGPRPGDLRGYTF
TRBJ1-2 | TRBV4-1 | once | - | TGCGCCAGCAGCCAGGGGATGGGAAATGCTAACTATGGCTACACCTTC | CASSQGMGNANYGYTF
TRBJ2-7 | TRBV19 | - | - | TGTGCCAGTAGTATAGTTCCTACCGTACGGGGCCGGGGCGAGCAGTACTTC | CASSIVPTVRGRGEQYF
TRBJ2-2 | TRBV18 | - | TRBD1 | TGTGCCAGCTCAGGCACAGGGGCGGTCACCGGGGAGCTGTTTTTT | CASSGTGAVTGELFF
TRBJ1-5 | TRBV6-4 | - | - | TGTGCCAGCAGTGCCCAGTGGGGGCCTGGGCAGCCCCAGCATTTT | CASSAQWGPGQPQHF
TRBJ1-6 | TRBV7-2 | - | - | TGTGCCAGCAGCTTGGCGACAGCGGCATATAATTCACCCCTCCACTTT | CASSLATAAYNSPLHF
TRBJ2-7 | TRBV11-3 | - | - | TGTGCCAGCAGCTCCTCGGCAGGGGCCTACGAGCAGTACTTC | CASSSSAGAYEQYF
TRBJ1-1 | TRBV29-1 | - | TRBD1 | TGCAGCGCAAGGACAGGCCCGAACACTGAAGCTTTCTTT | CSARTGPNTEAFF
TRBJ2-4 | TRBV5-1 | - | TRBD2 | TGTGCCAGCAGTCCCCTAGCGGGAGGTACGGACATTCAGTACTTC | CASSPLAGGTDIQYF
TRBJ1-6 | TRBV6-1 | few | - | TGTGCCGGCAGTCTCTCGCCACTTAATTCACCCCTCCACTTT | CAGSLSPLNSPLHF
TRBJ1-1 | TRBV29-1 | - | - | TGCAGCGTTGCGGGGGATGGAAACACTGAAGCTTTCTTT | CSVAGDGNTEAFF
TRBJ1-2 | TRBV19 | - | TRBD1 | TGTGCCACCCTTAAGGGGGCTAGCTATGGCTACACCTTC | CATLKGASYGYTF
TRBJ2-1 | TRBV11-2 | - | - | TGTGCCAGCAGCTACGGTGCTAGCGCCTACAATGAGCAGTTCTTC | CASSYGASAYNEQFF
TRBJ1-1 | TRBV5-6 | - | - | TGTGCCAGCAGCTTGGTACCAGACCCCATGAACACTGAAGCTTTCTTT | CASSLVPDPMNTEAFF
TRBJ1-3 | TRBV28 | - | TRBD1 | TGTGCCACCGACAGGGAAACTGGAAACACCATATATTTT | CATDRETGNTIYF
TRBJ2-7 | TRBV15 | - | - | TGTGCCACCAGCAGAGAGGGGGGATTCTACGAGCAGTACTTC | CATSREGGFYEQYF
TRBJ2-7 | TRBV7-9 | few | - | TGTGCCAGCAGCTTAGAGGGTTACCTTTCCTACGAGCAGTACTTC | CASSLEGYLSYEQYF
TRBJ2-2 | TRBV7-3 | - | - | TGTGCCAGCAGCCCACGAGGGGGGGATCTGTTTTTT | CASSPRGGDLFF
TRBJ2-3 | TRBV6-7 | few | TRBD1 | TGTGCCAGCAGTTACTCGGAACCCGGAGGACAGGGGACAGATACGCAGTATTTT | CASSYSEPGGQGTDTQYF
TRBJ2-7 | TRBV10-2 | - | - | TGCGCCACTTTGTGCGAGCAGTACTTC | CATLCEQYF
TRBJ2-3 | TRBV2 | few | - | TGTGCCAGCAGGAGAGGAGGGTCCACAGATACGCAGTATTTT | CASRRGGSTDTQYF
TRBJ1-6 | TRBV18 | - | TRBD1 | TGTGCCAGCTCACCACCGGGACAGGGGGTGTCACCCCTCCACTTT | CASSPPGQGVSPLHF
TRBJ2-7 | TRBV6-5 | - | TRBD1 | TGTGCCAGCAGTTCGGGACAGGGCCCTTTGTACGAGCAGTACTTC | CASSSGQGPLYEQYF
TRBJ2-2 | TRBV5-4 | - | - | TGTGCCAGCAGCTTACAGGGGGGGACCGGGGAGCTGTTTTTT | CASSLQGGTGELFF
TRBJ1-2 | TRBV20-1 | many | - | TGCAGTGCCGGCCTCTATGGCTACACCTTC | CSAGLYGYTF
TRBJ1-5 | TRBV6-1 | - | - | TGTGCCAGCAGTGAAACAGGGAAGAATCAGCCCCAGCATTTT | CASSETGKNQPQHF
TRBJ2-7 | TRBV5-1 | once | TRBD2 | TGCGCCAGCAGCCCACGGACTAGCGGGGGGGAGCAGTACTTC | CASSPRTSGGEQYF
TRBJ1-2 | TRBV19 | - | - | TGTGCCAGTAGTATTCGGGGGGACTATGGCTACACCTTC | CASSIRGDYGYTF
TRBJ2-1 | TRBV5-4 | - | TRBD2 | TGTGCCAGCAGCTTGGAGGTAGCGGGATACAATGAGCAGTTCTTC | CASSLEVAGYNEQFF
TRBJ1-1 | TRBV4-2 | - | - | TGTGCCAGCAGCCACACAGGGTCGGAGGACACTGAAGCTTTCTTT | CASSHTGSEDTEAFF
TRBJ2-7 | TRBV7-9 | few | TRBD2 | TGTGCCAGCAGCTTAGAGGGCGGGGGGCGAACCTACGAGCAGTACTTC | CASSLEGGGRTYEQYF
TRBJ1-5 | TRBV6-1 | - | - | TGTGCCGCAGGGGAGGAGGGCAATCAGCCCCAGCATTTT | CAAGEEGNQPQHF
TRBJ1-5 | TRBV19 | - | - | TGTGCCAGTAGTTTGGGATTCAATCAGCCCCAGCATTTT | CASSLGFNQPQHF
TRBJ1-5 | TRBV10-3 | - | - | TGTGCCGCTAACGCCGGGGCGGGTAGCAATCAGCCCCAGCATTTT | CAANAGAGSNQPQHF
TRBJ1-3 | TRBV6-1 | - | - | TGTGCCAGCAGGACACGCTCTGGAAACACCATATATTTT | CASRTRSGNTIYF
TRBJ2-7 | TRBV28 | - | TRBD1 | TGTGCCAGCAGCCGTCATGGACAGGGAGGCTACGAGCAGTACTTC | CASSRHGQGGYEQYF